A single sample is the source of the 9 T cell receptor beta chains below, sequenced in a study of PD-L1 blockade in urothelial cancer (dated by TCRdb to the late 2010s). Receptor amplification or capture employed the immunoSEQ multiplex PCR assay. What TCRdb holds here is the immuneACCESS table cut down to in-frame rearrangements. Part of the clones is not present; checked against another copy, under half of the missing clones reflect an unresolved V gene, and the others are unexplained. The sample table contains around 130,000 clones; only one count was recorded for about 88% of them. The ten biggest clones cover 3% to 4% of the sample. Taken with the paper, the label for time point translates to: pretreatment peripheral blood. The specimen comprised PBMCs, sampled around atezolizumab (anti-PD-L1) treatment. The receptor set was obtained from a man aged 45 to 65 with urothelial cancer.

V usage is TRBV28 and J usage is TRBJ2-7, with 8 bases that match TRBD1. Losses at the gene ends were 5 bases for V and 7 bases for J; bases not matched to a gene: 13. This CDR3 contains 15 residues. Germline V gene data show CDR1 as MDHEN and CDR2 as SYDVKM. For the CDR3, the DNA is TGTGCCAGCAGTAAGATCCCAGGGGGCGATGGGGAGCAGTACTTC. This codes for CASSKIPGGDGEQYF.

The rearrangement joins TRBV25-1 to TRBJ2-7; D is perhaps TRBD2 (7 bases). Trimming stripped 1 base from V and 0 bases from J, with 13 bases between. The CDR3 covers 16 residues. Germline V gene data show CDR1 as MGHDK and CDR2 as SYGVNS. This chain's CDR3 is CASSESGGPSSYEQYF. CDR3 bases: TGTGCCAGCAGTGAATCCGGGGGGCCGAGCTCCTACGAGCAGTACTTC.

This sequence joins TRBV28 and TRBJ2-3; D remains unclear. Germline V lookup: CDR1 MDHEN, CDR2 SYDVKM. Trimming took off 3 bases at V and 2 bases at J, with 6 bases between the two ends. This CDR3 spans 13 amino acids. CDR3 amino acids: CASSFKPTDTQYF. CDR3 coding DNA: TGTGCCAGCAGTTTTAAGCCCACAGATACGCAGTATTTT.

This chain links TRBV7-2 with TRBJ1-4; D not certain. The CDR3 extends over 12 amino acids. V shed 1 base and J shed 8 bases, with 5 bases lying between them. CDR1 is SGHTA, CDR2 FQGNSA, per germline. CDR3 DNA sequence: TGTGCCAGCAGCTTAGTTCGGGAAAAACTGTTTTTT. Amino acid sequence: CASSLVREKLFF.

This sequence joins TRBV6-1 and TRBJ2-7, with D perhaps matching TRBD2 (7 bases). Germline-derived CDR1 and CDR2 are MNHNS and SASEGT. V lost 2 bases, J lost 3 bases, and 17 bases lay in between. This CDR3 spans 16 amino acids. In nucleotides, the CDR3 is TGTGCCAGCAGTGAACGGGACAAAGGACTAGTCTACGAGCAGTACTTC. Protein sequence: CASSERDKGLVYEQYF.

This clone showed up many times. The chain employs TRBV7-2 and TRBJ2-7; D might be TRBD2 (6 bases). V was cut by 0 bases and J by 7 bases, with 13 bases left in between. Germline V gene lookup returns CDR1 SGHTA and CDR2 FQGNSA. The CDR3 runs 14 residues. The CDR3 DNA follows: TGTGCCAGCAGCTTAGCAAACGAAGCGGGTGAGCAGTACTTC. Its translation: CASSLANEAGEQYF.

This rearrangement joins TRBV5-5 to TRBJ1-5; D is undetermined. This CDR3 is built from 14 residues. Germline CDR1 SGHKS, CDR2 YYEKEE (reference sequence). Trimming took 0 bases from V and 1 from J, leaving 5 bases between them. The CDR3 loop reads CASSLDGSNQPQHF. Here the CDR3 DNA reads TGTGCCAGCAGCTTGGACGGGAGCAATCAGCCCCAGCATTTT.

This clone was detected once. The chain is built from TRBV5-5 and TRBJ2-5; 8 bases align to TRBD2. The CDR3 covers 17 residues. From germline, CDR1 is SGHKS and CDR2 YYEKEE (reference sequence). With 0 bases clipped from V and 2 bases from J, the junction kept 9 bases outside the gene matches. CDR3 in DNA: TGTGCCAGCAGCTTGGGTTTAGCGGGAATGGGTCAAGAGACCCAGTACTTC. Residues: CASSLGLAGMGQETQYF.

The rearrangement links TRBV5-4 to TRBJ2-5; D is uncertain. Trimming removed 7 bases at V and 2 bases at J, with 12 bases between. CDR1 is SGHNT and CDR2 is YYREEE in the germline V gene (reference sequence). The CDR3 length is 13 residues. Written as DNA, the CDR3 is TGTGCCAGCCGGGTCGCCCGGCAAGAGACCCAGTACTTC. Encoded protein: CASRVARQETQYF.